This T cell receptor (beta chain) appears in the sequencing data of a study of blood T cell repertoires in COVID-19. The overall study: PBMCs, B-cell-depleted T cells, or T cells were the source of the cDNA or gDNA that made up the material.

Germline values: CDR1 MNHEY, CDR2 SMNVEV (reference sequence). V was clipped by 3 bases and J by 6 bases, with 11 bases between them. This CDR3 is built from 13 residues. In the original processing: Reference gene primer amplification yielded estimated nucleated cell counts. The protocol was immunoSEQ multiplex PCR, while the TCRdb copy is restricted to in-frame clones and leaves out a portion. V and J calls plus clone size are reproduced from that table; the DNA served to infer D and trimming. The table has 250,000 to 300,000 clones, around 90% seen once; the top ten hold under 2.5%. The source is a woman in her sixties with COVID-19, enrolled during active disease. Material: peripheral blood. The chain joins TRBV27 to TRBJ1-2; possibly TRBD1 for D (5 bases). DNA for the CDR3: TGTGCCAGCAGTTTTAGGGCAGGGAATGGCTACACCTTC. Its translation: CASSFRAGNGYTF.